These 29 T cell receptor beta chains were sequenced from one sample in a study of T-cell reconstitution after alpha-beta-depleted transplantation in children. TCRbeta library construction was performed incorporating unique molecular identifiers. TCRdb analysed the PCR reads with MiXCR anew, one entry per CDR3 protein. The sample lists about 240,000 distinct CDR3 sequences, about 26% occurring once. The material sequenced was PBMCs, taken before TCRalphabeta/CD19-depleted stem cell transplant. These TCRs come from a girl aged 2 to 10 with Fanconi anemia, due to receive a stem cell transplant.

The V call is TRBV20-1, the J call TRBJ2-6; weak D call: TRBD2 (6 bases). Germline V lookup: CDR1 DFQATT, CDR2 SNEGSKA (reference sequence). Trimming shortened V by 5 bases and J by 0 bases, and 11 bases separated the two germline ends. This CDR3 comprises 15 residues. For the CDR3, the DNA is TGCAGTGCTTCGGACGGGAGCTCTGGGGCCAACGTCCTGACTTTC. It specifies CSASDGSSGANVLTF.

This clonotype showed up many times. This chain joins TRBV27 and TRBJ2-1; 11 positions agree with TRBD2. Germline assignment: CDR1 MNHEY and CDR2 SMNVEV (reference sequence). There are 17 residues in the CDR3. V was clipped by 5 bases and J by 5 bases; unmatched bases: 11. Written as DNA, the CDR3 is TGTGCCAGCAGTCCACCCTATGGACTAGCGGGCGACAATGAGCAGTTCTTC. Protein: CASSPPYGLAGDNEQFF.

The V gene is TRBV7-3, the J gene TRBJ2-3; D remains unclear. Germline-derived CDR1 and CDR2 are SGHTA and FQGTGA. The length of the CDR3 is 13 residues. V was pared by 5 bases and J by 4 bases, with 10 bases between. In nucleotides, the CDR3 is TGTGCCAGCAGCAGATACGTCGCAGATACGCAGTATTTT. It translates to CASSRYVADTQYF.

This clonotype was observed a handful of times. The V and J genes are TRBV28 and TRBJ1-5; TRBD1 is a possible D gene (5 bases). The V end lost 3 bases, the J end lost 4 bases, and 10 bases lay between the germline ends. The germline V gene has CDR1 MDHEN and CDR2 SYDVKM. The CDR3 is made up of 14 amino acids. The CDR3 reads CASSFARENQPQHF. Here the CDR3 DNA reads TGTGCCAGCAGTTTTGCCAGGGAGAATCAGCCCCAGCATTTT.

This clonotype was counted ten times or more. This sequence joins TRBV20-1 and TRBJ2-1; 9 bases align to TRBD2. V dropped 6 bases and J dropped 2; count of bases not matched to a gene: 5. The CDR3 has 14 residues. Germline assignment: CDR1 DFQATT and CDR2 SNEGSKA (reference sequence). The CDR3 coding sequence is TGCAGTGCAATGGGACTAGCAGCCTACAATGAGCAGTTCTTC. Translated, it gives CSAMGLAAYNEQFF.

This clonotype was counted a few times. The chain has TRBV18 and TRBJ2-1, with TRBD1 identical over 8 bases. V shed 11 bases, J shed 7 bases, and the junction held 4 bases outside the gene matches. The CDR3 runs 11 residues. CDR1 is KGHSH and CDR2 is LQKENI in the germline V gene. In nucleotides, the CDR3 is TGTGCCGGACAGGGCAAAAATGAGCAGTTCTTC. It yields the protein CAGQGKNEQFF.

This clonotype was detected ten times or more. The chain carries TRBV12-3 or TRBV12-4 and TRBJ2-7, with 12 bases aligning to TRBD1. This CDR3 is 14 amino acids long. V was pared by 4 bases and J by 3 bases, with 1 base of the junction left unmatched. CDR3 DNA: TGTGCCAGCAGTTGGGACAGGGGGCACTACGAGCAGTACTTC. It encodes CASSWDRGHYEQYF.

Concerning this clonotype itself: The conserved phenylalanine or tryptophan is not found at the CDR3 terminus, so this likely reflects a read error. This sequence joins TRBV20-1 and TRBJ1-3; D is uncertain. This CDR3 is 15 amino acids long. The germline V gene has CDR1 DFQATT and CDR2 SNEGSKA (reference sequence). With 8 bases removed from V and 0 bases from J, the gap between germline ends came to 17 bases. The DNA of the CDR3 is TGCAGTACACCTGACACGTCGAGCTCTGGAAACACCATATATGTT. This encodes CSTPDTSSSGNTIYV.

This clonotype was detected ten times or more. V gene TRBV20-1 combines with J gene TRBJ2-7; the D is unclear. The CDR3 contains 14 residues. Germline assignment: CDR1 DFQATT and CDR2 SNEGSKA (reference sequence). Trimming stripped 3 bases from V and 0 bases from J, with 12 bases between. CDR3 in amino acids: CSASHSASSYEQYF. In nucleotides, the CDR3 is TGCAGTGCTAGTCACTCAGCGAGCTCCTACGAGCAGTACTTC.

The table lists this clonotype with many counts. This chain uses TRBV24-1 with TRBJ2-7; 15 bases align to TRBD2. Trimming removed 4 bases from V and 5 bases from J; junction bases left unmatched: 2. Per the germline V gene, CDR1 is KGHDR and CDR2 is SFDVKD. The CDR3 contains 15 residues. CDR3 in amino acids: CATSERTSGRDEQYF. The DNA of the CDR3 is TGTGCCACCAGTGAAAGGACTAGCGGGAGGGACGAGCAGTACTTC.

This clonotype was picked up a small number of times. V and J are TRBV20-1 and TRBJ2-7; D gene uncertain. There are 12 residues in the CDR3. V dropped 5 bases and J dropped 3 bases, with 11 bases sitting between them. The germline V gene encodes CDR1 DFQATT and CDR2 SNEGSKA (reference sequence). CDR3 protein: CSARRGNYEQYF. The CDR3 DNA reads TGCAGTGCTCGTCGTGGGAACTACGAGCAGTACTTC.

This clonotype showed up many times. The rearrangement links TRBV6-5 to TRBJ2-7, with 8 bases fitting TRBD1. V lost 6 bases and J lost 3; bases outside the gene matches: 4. Germline V gene sequence: CDR1 MNHEY, CDR2 SVGAGI. The CDR3 length is 13 residues. CDR3 region: CASSQDRVYEQYF. CDR3 coding DNA: TGTGCCAGCAGCCAGGACAGGGTCTACGAGCAGTACTTC.

The rearrangement links TRBV24-1 to TRBJ1-1, with 9 bases fitting TRBD1. This CDR3 region has 15 residues. CDR1 and CDR2 from the germline V gene are KGHDR and SFDVKD. The J segment lost 5 bases and the V segment lost 3 bases, leaving 6 bases of the junction unmatched. The CDR3 DNA follows: TGTGCCACCAGTGATCCGACAGGGGGAAATACTGAAGCTTTCTTT. Its protein product is CATSDPTGGNTEAFF.

This clonotype was recorded many times. The chain has TRBV25-1 and TRBJ2-6; no reliable D call. V dropped 4 bases and J dropped 0 bases, with 10 bases sitting between them. This CDR3 region has 16 residues. CDR1 and CDR2 from the germline V gene are MGHDK and SYGVNS. The CDR3 sequence is CASSGLATSGANVLTF. The CDR3 DNA reads as TGTGCCAGCAGTGGTCTCGCCACCTCTGGGGCCAACGTCCTGACTTTC.

This clonotype was observed a single time. CDR3 DNA sequence: TGTGCCAGCAGCTTACTAGCGGGAGGGCCTTACAATGAGCAGTTCTTC. This translates into CASSLLAGGPYNEQFF. The V call is TRBV7-6, the J call TRBJ2-1, with 12 nucleotides matching TRBD2. The germline V gene has CDR1 SGHVS and CDR2 FNYEAQ. After removal of 2 bases from V and 4 bases from J, the junction contained 3 bases not matched to a gene. The CDR3 length is 16 residues.

The CDR3: CASSLPVPDTQYF. The CDR3 DNA sequence: TGTGCCAGCAGTTTACCGGTACCAGATACGCAGTATTTT. This chain uses TRBV28 with TRBJ2-3; D is unresolved. Germline CDR1 and CDR2: MDHEN and SYDVKM. Trimming removed 2 bases at V and 4 bases at J, with 7 bases between. CDR3 length equals 13 residues.

This clonotype was picked up many times. The V and J genes are TRBV5-1 and TRBJ1-1; D ambiguous. The CDR3 contains 13 residues. Trimming pared 1 base from V and 2 bases from J, leaving 6 bases between. The V gene's germline CDR1 is SGHRS and CDR2 YFSETQ. The CDR3 DNA reads TGCGCCAGCAGCTTGTGGAGAAACACTGAAGCTTTCTTT. Its translation is CASSLWRNTEAFF.

This clonotype was counted at least ten times. CDR3 amino acids: CSVETGSTDTQYF. CDR3 bases: TGCAGCGTTGAAACAGGCAGCACAGATACGCAGTATTTT. The rearrangement uses TRBV29-1 and TRBJ2-3; D perhaps matches TRBD1 (5 bases). Germline CDR1 SQVTM, CDR2 ANQGSEA. CDR3 length equals 13 residues. Trimming left V 2 bases short and J 0 bases short, with 6 bases between.

On this clonotype: One base away lies a much larger clone, so this may be a sequencing read error. The rearrangement joins TRBV20-1 to TRBJ2-7; D uncertain. V was cut by 6 bases and J by 2 bases, with 17 bases left in between. The CDR3 has 14 residues. Per germline, CDR1 DFQATT and CDR2 SNEGSKA (reference sequence). The CDR3 sequence: CSARRKGKTYEQYF. Written as DNA, the CDR3 is TGCAGTGCCAGACGGAAGGGCAAGACCTACGAGCAGTACTTC.

This clonotype came up many times. The chain carries TRBV29-1 and TRBJ2-2; D not certain. The germline V gene encodes CDR1 SQVTM and CDR2 ANQGSEA. CDR3 size: 16 residues. Trimming pared 5 bases from V and 6 bases from J, leaving 22 bases between. The CDR3 is CSVQTATEIGSGELFF. The CDR3 bases are TGCAGCGTTCAAACGGCTACGGAGATTGGCTCCGGGGAGCTGTTTTTT.

The rearrangement uses TRBV6-5 and TRBJ2-5, with D maybe TRBD1 (5 bases). V gave up 2 bases and J gave up 1 base, with 14 bases separating them. Germline values: CDR1 MNHEY, CDR2 SVGAGI. The CDR3 has 16 residues. The CDR3 region is CASSYEPTGPQETQYF. The CDR3 DNA sequence: TGTGCCAGCAGTTACGAACCAACAGGACCCCAAGAGACCCAGTACTTC.

V usage is TRBV5-1 and J usage is TRBJ2-5, with no clear D. Germline V lookup: CDR1 SGHRS, CDR2 YFSETQ. Trimming left V 4 bases short and J 1 base short, with 5 bases between. The CDR3 totals 12 residues. CDR3: CASSTSQETQYF. The CDR3 nucleotides are TGCGCCAGCAGCACGTCCCAAGAGACCCAGTACTTC.

The chain employs TRBV7-3 and TRBJ2-3, with 8 bases identical to TRBD2. The germline CDR1 and CDR2 sequences are SGHTA and FQGTGA. This CDR3 is built from 16 residues. V trimming: 1 base; J trimming: 4 bases; junction bases outside the gene matches: 7. CDR3 protein: CASSLRGLVGADTQYF. The DNA for the CDR3 is TGTGCCAGCAGCTTAAGGGGACTAGTTGGCGCAGATACGCAGTATTTT.

V usage is TRBV7-9 and J usage is TRBJ2-7, with unresolved D. V was cut by 5 bases and J by 6 bases, with 14 bases left in between. CDR1 SEHNR and CDR2 FQNEAQ come from the germline V gene (reference sequence). This CDR3 has 13 amino acids. This CDR3 reads CASSLLGSPEQYF. In nucleotides, the CDR3 is TGTGCCAGCAGCCTTCTCGGAAGTCCCGAGCAGTACTTC.

This chain links TRBV28 with TRBJ2-1; perhaps TRBD2 as D (5 bases). The V gene's germline CDR1 is MDHEN and CDR2 SYDVKM. The CDR3 is 20 residues long. The V gene lost 7 bases and the J gene lost 3 bases, with 31 bases spanning the gap. The CDR3 region has the DNA TGTGCCAGCAAACCACCCTTTGGACGGGGAGCCGGTGGTGTCTACAATGAGCAGTTCTTC. Translating it yields CASKPPFGRGAGGVYNEQFF.

This sequence joins TRBV6-6 and TRBJ2-3; D is unresolved. Germline lookup yields CDR1 MNHNY and CDR2 SVGAGI (reference sequence). The CDR3 is 13 amino acids. Trimming removed 6 bases at V and 1 base at J, with 8 bases between. CDR3 loop: CASRNYGTDTQYF. The CDR3 DNA follows: TGTGCCAGCAGAAACTATGGCACAGATACGCAGTATTTT.

This clonotype was detected many times. This chain uses TRBV6-1 with TRBJ2-5, with 7 bases identical to TRBD1. The V and J ends lost 6 bases and 2 bases, in that order; junction bases with no gene match: 9. Germline assignment: CDR1 MNHNS and CDR2 SASEGT. CDR3 length equals 15 residues. This CDR3 is CASRRTGGQQETQYF. The CDR3 nucleotides are TGTGCCAGCAGGAGGACAGGCGGACAACAAGAGACCCAGTACTTC.

The genes are TRBV12-3 or TRBV12-4 and TRBJ2-7, with 13 bases matching TRBD2. The CDR3 is 18 residues long. J gave up 2 bases and V 5 bases, and 12 bases lay outside the gene matches. CDR3 sequence reads: CASSAGGGTSGVTYEQYF. CDR3 sequence (DNA): TGTGCCAGCAGTGCCGGTGGGGGGACTAGCGGGGTGACCTACGAGCAGTACTTC.

The chain links TRBV20-1 to TRBJ2-1; TRBD2 aligns across 10 bases. V lost 3 bases and J lost 7; bases outside the gene matches: 12. This CDR3 is built from 16 residues. Germline lookup yields CDR1 DFQATT and CDR2 SNEGSKA (reference sequence). The CDR3 region has the DNA TGCAGTGCTAGCTCGGAAAGAGGACTAGCGGTAAATGAGCAGTTCTTC. Its translation is CSASSERGLAVNEQFF.